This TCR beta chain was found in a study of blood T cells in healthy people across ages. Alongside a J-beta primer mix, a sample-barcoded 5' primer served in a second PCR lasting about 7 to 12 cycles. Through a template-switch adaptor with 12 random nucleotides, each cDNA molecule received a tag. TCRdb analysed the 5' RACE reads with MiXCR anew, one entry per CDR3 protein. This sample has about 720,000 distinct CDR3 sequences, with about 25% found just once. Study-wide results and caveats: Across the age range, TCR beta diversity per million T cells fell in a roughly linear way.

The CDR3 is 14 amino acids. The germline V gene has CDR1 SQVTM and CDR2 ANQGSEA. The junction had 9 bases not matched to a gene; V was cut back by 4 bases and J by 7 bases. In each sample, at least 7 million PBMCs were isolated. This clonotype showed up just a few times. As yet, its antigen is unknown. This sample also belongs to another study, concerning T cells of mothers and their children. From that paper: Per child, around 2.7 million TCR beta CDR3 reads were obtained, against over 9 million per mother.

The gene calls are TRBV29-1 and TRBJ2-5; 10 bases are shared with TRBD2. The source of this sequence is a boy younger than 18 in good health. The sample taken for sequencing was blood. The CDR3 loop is CSVALAGDHGTQYF. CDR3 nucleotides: TGCAGCGTTGCGCTAGCGGGAGACCATGGGACCCAGTACTTC. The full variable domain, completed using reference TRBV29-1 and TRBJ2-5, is SAVISQKPSRDICQRGTSLTIQCQVDSQVTMMFWYRQQPGQSLTLIATANQGSEATYESGFVIDKFPISRPNLTFSTLTVSNMSPEDSSIYLCSVALAGDHGTQYFGPGTRLLVL.